This T cell receptor beta chain was identified in a study of T cell changes during pregnancy in multiple sclerosis (dated by TCRdb to between 2018 and 2021). About the study as a whole: The study examined how the T cell repertoire changed over the course of pregnancy in women with multiple sclerosis.

A remark on this clone: There is no known antigen for this receptor. The sample holds no much larger clone one base away, and base qualities are not on file.

To prepare the library, the immunoSEQ multiplex PCR assay was applied. TCRdb obtained this table from immuneACCESS and retained in-frame rearrangements with V and J assigned. These tables miss some clones; where compared with another copy, unresolved V genes account for less than half of the shortfall, and the remainder is unexplained. Counted in this sample were around 40,000 clones; 89% of them appeared once. Of the sample, approximately 1.2% is held by the ten largest clones. The germline V gene (reference sequence) yields MNHEY for CDR1 and SMNVEV for CDR2. V is pared back by 4 bases and J by 0 bases, with 9 bases lying between the germline termini. The CDR3 runs 15 residues from the cysteine to the phenylalanine. The retained sequence is limited to the CDR3, 45 bases, with the frame set at the first base.

This receptor was obtained from a female donor with multiple sclerosis, enrolled in a pregnancy study. The source was CD4+ T cells from peripheral blood mononuclear cells, collected in the first trimester of pregnancy. The chain was built from TRBV27 and TRBJ1-4; TRBD1 might be the D gene, on 6 matching bases. CDR3 protein: CASSSGQPTNEKLFF. The DNA is as follows: TGTGCCAGCAGTTCTGGACAGCCAACTAATGAAAAACTGTTTTTT. With the portions outside the CDR3 filled from the reference TRBV27 and TRBJ1-4 genes, the complete variable region becomes EAQVTQNPRYLITVTGKKLTVTCSQNMNHEYMSWYRQDPGLGLRQIYYSMNVEVTDKGDVPEGYKVSRKEKRNFPLILESPSPNQTSLYFCASSSGQPTNEKLFFGSGTQLSVL.